Listed below are T cell receptor beta chains from one sample, sequenced in a study of post-analysis software for immune sequencing data. From the PCR reads, TCRdb called clonotypes with MiXCR, one entry per CDR3 protein. The table has hundreds of thousands of distinct CDR3 sequences, 25% to 30% seen once. Sequenced sample: blood. These receptors all come from a girl aged 5-17 years with multiple sclerosis. CDR3s include the opening cysteine and the closing phenylalanine or tryptophan. A D gene is named only where the DNA matches it firmly. Clone size appears in some rows only: once, few, many, or a class for an expanded clone.

d_call	clone_size	j_call	v_call	cdr3_nt	cdr3_aa
TRBD1	few	TRBJ1-5	TRBV28	TGTGCCAGCAGTTCAAGGACAGGCTATCAGCCCCAGCATTTT	CASSSRTGYQPQHF
NA	NA	TRBJ2-3	TRBV7-2	TGTGCCAGCAGCTTGGTTGGTGGGGCGAGAACACAGTCTACGCAGTATTTT	CASSLVGGARTQSTQYF
NA	few	TRBJ1-2	TRBV28	TGTGCCAGCAGTTTATCACAGGACGTCGTTGTCTACACCTTC	CASSLSQDVVVYTF
NA	NA	TRBJ2-1	TRBV10-3	TGTGCCATCAGGAGGGCTGGCTCCTACAATGAGCAGTTCTTC	CAIRRAGSYNEQFF
TRBD1	few	TRBJ2-5	TRBV27	TGTGCCAGCAGCCCCCGACAGGGATGGAGGGAGACCCAGTACTTC	CASSPRQGWRETQYF
NA	few	TRBJ1-4	TRBV6-1	TGTGCCAGCAGTGACACAGGGTCCGGTTCTGAAAAACTGTTTTTT	CASSDTGSGSEKLFF
NA	few	TRBJ2-1	TRBV10-1	TGCGCCAGCAGTGAGTCGGGCTCGATCAATGAGCAGTTCTTC	CASSESGSINEQFF
TRBD2	NA	TRBJ2-3	TRBV4-1	TGCGCCAGCAGCCAGACACAGACTAGCGGGAGGTTAAGCACAGATACGCAGTATTTT	CASSQTQTSGRLSTDTQYF
TRBD1	NA	TRBJ2-2	TRBV6-2/TRBV6-3	TGTGCCAGCAGTCCCGGGACAGAGGTCGACGCCGGGGAGCTGTTTTTT	CASSPGTEVDAGELFF
TRBD2	NA	TRBJ2-5	TRBV11-2	TGTGCCAGCAGCCCCGGCTGGGAGGGAGGGCCTCGAGAGACCCAGTACTTC	CASSPGWEGGPRETQYF
TRBD2	NA	TRBJ2-5	TRBV7-9	TGTGCCAGCAGCTCCACACGGACTAGCGGGCCCGATAAAGAGACCCAGTACTTC	CASSSTRTSGPDKETQYF
NA	NA	TRBJ1-2	TRBV4-2	TGTGCCAGCAGCCAAGATGCGTTTGGCAGTAACTATGGCTACACCTTC	CASSQDAFGSNYGYTF
TRBD1	NA	TRBJ2-2	TRBV20-1	TGCAGTGCCCCTCGGGACAGGGGTTTGACCGGGGAGCTGTTTTTT	CSAPRDRGLTGELFF
NA	few	TRBJ1-2	TRBV20-1	TGCAGTGCAGAGGGGGGGGCAGGGAATGGCTACACCTTC	CSAEGGAGNGYTF
NA	NA	TRBJ2-7	TRBV4-1	TGCGCCAGCAGCCAGGGCCACCTCTCCTACAATGAGCAGTACTTC	CASSQGHLSYNEQYF
TRBD2	few	TRBJ2-1	TRBV7-2	TGTGCCAGCAGCCGGCCGGGGCGGGGGGGGAATGAGCAGTTCTTC	CASSRPGRGGNEQFF
NA	once	TRBJ2-2	TRBV20-1	TGCAGTGCTAGAAATGGTCTAGAGCGGTTTTTT	CSARNGLERFF
TRBD2	NA	TRBJ2-5	TRBV6-1	TGTGCCAGCAGATTAGCGGGAACAACAGAGACCCAGTACTTC	CASRLAGTTETQYF
NA	few	TRBJ2-1	TRBV4-3	TGCGCCAGCAGCCACGAGGGACTCTACAATGAGCAGTTCTTC	CASSHEGLYNEQFF
TRBD1	NA	TRBJ1-1	TRBV20-1	TGCAGTGCTAGAGAAGGGGGACAGGGGTTTGAAGCTTTCTTT	CSAREGGQGFEAFF